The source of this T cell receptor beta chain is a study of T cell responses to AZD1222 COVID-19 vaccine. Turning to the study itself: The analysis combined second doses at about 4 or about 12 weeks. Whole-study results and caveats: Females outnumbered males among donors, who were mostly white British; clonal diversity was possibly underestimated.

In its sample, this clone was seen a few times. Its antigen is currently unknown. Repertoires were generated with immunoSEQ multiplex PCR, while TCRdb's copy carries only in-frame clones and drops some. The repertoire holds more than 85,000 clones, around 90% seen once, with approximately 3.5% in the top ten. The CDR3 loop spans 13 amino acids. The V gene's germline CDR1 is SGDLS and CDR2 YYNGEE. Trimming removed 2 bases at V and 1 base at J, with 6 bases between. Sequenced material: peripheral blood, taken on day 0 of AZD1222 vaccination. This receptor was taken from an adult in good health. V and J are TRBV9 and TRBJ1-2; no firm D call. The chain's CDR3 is CASSVGFNYGYTF. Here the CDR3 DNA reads TGTGCCAGCAGCGTCGGTTTTAACTATGGCTACACCTTC. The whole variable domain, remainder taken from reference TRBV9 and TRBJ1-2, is DSGVTQTPKHLITATGQRVTLRCSPRSGDLSVYWYQQSLDQGLQFLIQYYNGEERAKGNILERFSAQQFPDLHSELNLSSLELGDSALYFCASSVGFNYGYTFGSGTRLTVV.